This T cell receptor (beta chain) is from a study of CD8 T cells in Susac syndrome. An amount of RNA that ranged from roughly 0.45 to 1 ug was reverse transcribed with random hexamers. A single record per CDR3 protein comes from TCRdb applying MiXCR to the immunoSEQ multiplex PCR reads. The sample shows 170,000 or so distinct CDR3 sequences, 93% of them seen only once. With 5 bases removed from V and 6 bases from J, the gap between germline ends came to 15 bases. The CDR3 totals 14 residues. The chain links TRBV12-3 or TRBV12-4 to TRBJ2-3; D is perhaps TRBD2 (6 bases). The source of this sequence is a human donor with multiple sclerosis. Source material: CD4+ T cells from PBMCs. The CDR3 DNA sequence: TGTGCCAGCAGTATCGGACTATCCGTCGATACGCAGTATTTT. It encodes CASSIGLSVDTQYF.